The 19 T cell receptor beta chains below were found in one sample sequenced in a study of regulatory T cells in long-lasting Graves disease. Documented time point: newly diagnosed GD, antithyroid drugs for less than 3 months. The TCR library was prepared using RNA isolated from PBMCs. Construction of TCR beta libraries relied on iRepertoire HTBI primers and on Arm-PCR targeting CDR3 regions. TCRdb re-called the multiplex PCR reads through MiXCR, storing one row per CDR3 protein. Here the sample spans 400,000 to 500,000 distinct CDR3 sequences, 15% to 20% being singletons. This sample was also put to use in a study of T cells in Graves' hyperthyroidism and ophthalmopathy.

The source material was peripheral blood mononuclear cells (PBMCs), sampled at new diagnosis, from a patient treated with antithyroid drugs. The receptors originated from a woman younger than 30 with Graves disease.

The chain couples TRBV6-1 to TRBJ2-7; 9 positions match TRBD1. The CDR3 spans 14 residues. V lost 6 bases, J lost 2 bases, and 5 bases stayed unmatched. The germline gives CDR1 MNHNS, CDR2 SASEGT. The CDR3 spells CASRRTGAAYEQYF. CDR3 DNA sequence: TGTGCCAGCAGGAGGACAGGGGCGGCCTACGAGCAGTACTTC.

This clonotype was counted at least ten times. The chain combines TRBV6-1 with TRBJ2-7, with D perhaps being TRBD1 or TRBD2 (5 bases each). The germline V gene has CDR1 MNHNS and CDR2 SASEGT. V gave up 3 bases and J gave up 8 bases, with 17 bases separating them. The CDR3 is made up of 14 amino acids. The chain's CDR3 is CASSDLGTVGQQYF. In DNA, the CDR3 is TGTGCCAGCAGTGATCTGGGGACGGTTGGCCAGCAGTACTTC.

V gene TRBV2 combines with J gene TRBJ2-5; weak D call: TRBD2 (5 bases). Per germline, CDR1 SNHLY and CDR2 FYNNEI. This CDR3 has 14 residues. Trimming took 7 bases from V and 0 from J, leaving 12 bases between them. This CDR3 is CASISGPYQETQYF. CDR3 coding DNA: TGTGCCAGCATAAGCGGTCCGTACCAAGAGACCCAGTACTTC.

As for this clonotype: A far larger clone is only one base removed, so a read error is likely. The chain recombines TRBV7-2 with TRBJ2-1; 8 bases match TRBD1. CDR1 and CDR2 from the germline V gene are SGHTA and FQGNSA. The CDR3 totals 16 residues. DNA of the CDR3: TGTGCCAGCAAGAGATACACGGACAGGGCCTACAATGAGCAGTCCTTC. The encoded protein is CASKRYTDRAYNEQSF.

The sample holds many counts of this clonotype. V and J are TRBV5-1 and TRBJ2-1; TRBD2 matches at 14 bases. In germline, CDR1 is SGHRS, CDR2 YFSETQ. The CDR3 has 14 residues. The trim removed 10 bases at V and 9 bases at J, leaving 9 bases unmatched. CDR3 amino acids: CASQGTSGSGEQFF. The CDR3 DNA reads TGCGCCTCTCAAGGGACTAGCGGGAGTGGTGAGCAGTTCTTC. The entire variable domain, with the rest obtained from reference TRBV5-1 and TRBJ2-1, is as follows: KAGVTQTPRYLIKTRGQQVTLSCSPISGHRSVSWYQQTPGQGLQFLFEYFSETQRNKGNFPGRFSGRQFSNSRSEMNVSTLELGDSALYLCASQGTSGSGEQFFGPGTRLTVL.

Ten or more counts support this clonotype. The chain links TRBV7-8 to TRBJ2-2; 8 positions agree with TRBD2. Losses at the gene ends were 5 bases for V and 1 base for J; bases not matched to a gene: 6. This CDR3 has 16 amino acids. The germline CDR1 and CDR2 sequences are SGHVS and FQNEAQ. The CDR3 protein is CASSPQAGVNTGELFF. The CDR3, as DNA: TGTGCCAGCAGCCCTCAAGCGGGAGTGAACACCGGGGAGCTGTTTTTT.

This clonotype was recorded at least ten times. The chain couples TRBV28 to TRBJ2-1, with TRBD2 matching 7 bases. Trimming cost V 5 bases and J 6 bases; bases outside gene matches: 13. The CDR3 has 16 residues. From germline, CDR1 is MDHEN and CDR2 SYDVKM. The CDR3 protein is CASSAPGTTTLNEQFF. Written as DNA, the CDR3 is TGTGCCAGCAGTGCCCCCGGGACTACAACTCTCAATGAGCAGTTCTTC.

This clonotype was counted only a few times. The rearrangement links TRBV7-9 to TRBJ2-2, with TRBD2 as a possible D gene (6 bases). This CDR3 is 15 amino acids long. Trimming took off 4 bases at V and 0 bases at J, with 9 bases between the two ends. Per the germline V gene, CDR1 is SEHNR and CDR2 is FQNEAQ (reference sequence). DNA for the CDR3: TGTGCCAGCAGCTATAGCGGTACGAACACCGGGGAGCTGTTTTTT. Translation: CASSYSGTNTGELFF.

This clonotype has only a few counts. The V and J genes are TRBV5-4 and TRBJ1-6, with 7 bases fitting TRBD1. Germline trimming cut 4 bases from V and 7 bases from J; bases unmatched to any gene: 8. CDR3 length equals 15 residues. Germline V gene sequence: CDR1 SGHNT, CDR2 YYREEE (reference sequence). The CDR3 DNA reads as TGTGCCAGCAGCACGTGGGGACAGCCAAATTCACCCCTCCACTTT. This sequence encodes CASSTWGQPNSPLHF. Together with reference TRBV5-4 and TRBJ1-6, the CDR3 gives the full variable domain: ETGVTQSPTHLIKTRGQQVTLRCSSQSGHNTVSWYQQALGQGPQFIFQYYREEENGRGNFPPRFSGLQFPNYSSELNVNALELDDSALYLCASSTWGQPNSPLHFGNGTRLTVT.

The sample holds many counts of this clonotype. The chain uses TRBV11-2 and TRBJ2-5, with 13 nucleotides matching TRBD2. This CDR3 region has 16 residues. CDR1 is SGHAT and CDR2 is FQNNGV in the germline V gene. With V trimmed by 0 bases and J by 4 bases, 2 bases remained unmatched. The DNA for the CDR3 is TGTGCCAGCAGCTTAGACCGACTAGCGGGAGGAGAGACCCAGTACTTC. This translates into CASSLDRLAGGETQYF.

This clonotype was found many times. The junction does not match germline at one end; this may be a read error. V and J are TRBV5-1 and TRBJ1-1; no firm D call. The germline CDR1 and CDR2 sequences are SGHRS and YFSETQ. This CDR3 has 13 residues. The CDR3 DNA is TGTGCCAGCAGTTATGACGTGAACACTGAAGCTTTCTTT. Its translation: CASSYDVNTEAFF.

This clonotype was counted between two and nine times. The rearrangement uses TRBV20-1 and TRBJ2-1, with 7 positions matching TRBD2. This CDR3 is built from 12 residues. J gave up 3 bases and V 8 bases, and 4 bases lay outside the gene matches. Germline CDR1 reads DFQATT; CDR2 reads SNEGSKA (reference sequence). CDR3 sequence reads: CSPAGRYNEQFF. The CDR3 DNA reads TGCAGTCCAGCGGGGCGCTACAATGAGCAGTTCTTC.

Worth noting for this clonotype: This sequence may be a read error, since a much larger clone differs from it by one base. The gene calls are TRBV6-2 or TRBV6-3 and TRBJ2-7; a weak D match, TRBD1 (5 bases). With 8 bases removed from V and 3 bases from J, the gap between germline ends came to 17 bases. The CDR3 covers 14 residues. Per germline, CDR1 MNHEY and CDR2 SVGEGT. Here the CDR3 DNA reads TGTGCCAGCCGAAATGGGGCTCTGGTCTACGAGCAGTACTTC. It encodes CASRNGALVYEQYF.

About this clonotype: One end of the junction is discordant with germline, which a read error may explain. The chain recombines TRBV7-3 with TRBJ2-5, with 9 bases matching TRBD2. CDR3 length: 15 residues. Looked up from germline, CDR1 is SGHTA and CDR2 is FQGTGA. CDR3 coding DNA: TGTGCCGGCAGCTTAGATAGCGGGAGCGGGGAGACCCAGTACTTC. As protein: CAGSLDSGSGETQYF.

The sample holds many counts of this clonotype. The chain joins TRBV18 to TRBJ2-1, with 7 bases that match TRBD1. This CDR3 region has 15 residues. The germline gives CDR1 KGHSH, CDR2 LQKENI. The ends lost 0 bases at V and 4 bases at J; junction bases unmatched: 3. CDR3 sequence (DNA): TGTGCCAGCTCACCACCGGGACAGCTGTACAATGAGCAGTTCTTC. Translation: CASSPPGQLYNEQFF.

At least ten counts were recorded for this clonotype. CDR3 in DNA: TGTGCCTGGGCGACCTACGGGTACGAGCAGTACTTC. Amino acids: CAWATYGYEQYF. The chain has TRBV30 and TRBJ2-7; no clear D gene. Looked up from germline, CDR1 is GTSNPN and CDR2 is SVGIG (reference sequence). Trimming took off 5 bases at V and 4 bases at J, with 12 bases between the two ends. The CDR3 has 12 residues.

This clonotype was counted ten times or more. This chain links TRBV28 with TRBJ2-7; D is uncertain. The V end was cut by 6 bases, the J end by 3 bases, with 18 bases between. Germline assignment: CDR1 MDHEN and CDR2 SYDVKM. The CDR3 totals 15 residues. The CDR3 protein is CASSRSEHVYYEQYF. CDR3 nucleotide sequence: TGTGCCAGCAGCCGATCCGAGCATGTATACTACGAGCAGTACTTC.

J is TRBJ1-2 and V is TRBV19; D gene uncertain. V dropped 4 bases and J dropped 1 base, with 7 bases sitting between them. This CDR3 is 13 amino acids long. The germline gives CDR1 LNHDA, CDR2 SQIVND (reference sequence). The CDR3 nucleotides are TGTGCCAGTAGTAGAACAGATAACTATGGCTACACCTTC. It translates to CASSRTDNYGYTF.

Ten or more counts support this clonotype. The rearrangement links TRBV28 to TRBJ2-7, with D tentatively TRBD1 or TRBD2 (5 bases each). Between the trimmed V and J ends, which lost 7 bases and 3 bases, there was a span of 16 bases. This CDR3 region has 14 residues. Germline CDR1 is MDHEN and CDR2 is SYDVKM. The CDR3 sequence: CASIRGVGFYEQYF. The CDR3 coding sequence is TGTGCCAGCATTCGAGGGGTCGGATTCTACGAGCAGTACTTC. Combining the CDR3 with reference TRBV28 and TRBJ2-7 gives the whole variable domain DVKVTQSSRYLVKRTGEKVFLECVQDMDHENMFWYRQDPGLGLRLIYFSYDVKMKEKGDIPEGYSVSREKKERFSLILESASTNQTSMYLCASIRGVGFYEQYFGPGTRLTVT.